In its sample, the clone carrying this T cell receptor (beta chain) was seen a few times. A read error may produce the germline difference seen at one junction end. Unique molecular identifiers were incorporated into the prepared TCRbeta library. TCRdb re-derived calls from the PCR reads in MiXCR, one entry per CDR3 protein. The sample lists 120,000 to 150,000 distinct CDR3 sequences; 8% to 10% were seen once. This record belongs to a study of T-cell reconstitution after alpha-beta-depleted transplantation in children. This CDR3 has 12 amino acids. From germline, CDR1 is SGHNT and CDR2 YYREEE (reference sequence).

The sample in question was PBMCs, mostly from graft donor cells, obtained 180 days after TCRalphabeta/CD19-depleted stem cell transplant. The clonotype comes from a female patient aged 2 to 10 who had a stem cell transplant for congenital amegakaryocytic thrombocytopenia, so the T cells may come from the graft donor. The V gene is TRBV5-4, the J gene TRBJ2-7, with D maybe TRBD1 (6 bases). Here the CDR3 DNA reads TGTCCCAGCAGCCCGACAGGCTACGAGCAGTACTTC. Its translation is CPSSPTGYEQYF.